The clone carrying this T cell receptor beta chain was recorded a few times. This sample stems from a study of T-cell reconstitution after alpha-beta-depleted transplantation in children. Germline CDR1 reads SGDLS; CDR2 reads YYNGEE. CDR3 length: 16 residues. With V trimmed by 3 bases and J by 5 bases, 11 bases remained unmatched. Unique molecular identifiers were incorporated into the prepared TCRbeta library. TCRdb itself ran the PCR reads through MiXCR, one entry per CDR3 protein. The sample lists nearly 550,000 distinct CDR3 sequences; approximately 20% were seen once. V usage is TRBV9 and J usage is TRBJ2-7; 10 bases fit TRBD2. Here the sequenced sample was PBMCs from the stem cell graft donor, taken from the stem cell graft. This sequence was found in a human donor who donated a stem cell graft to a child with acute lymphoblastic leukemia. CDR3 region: CASSARGLAGDHEQYF. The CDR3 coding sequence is TGTGCCAGCAGCGCCCGTGGGCTAGCGGGAGACCACGAGCAGTACTTC.